This T cell receptor (beta chain) was sequenced in a study of OX40 agonist ivuxolimab in advanced cancers. TCRdb's copy holds only in-frame clones and misses some; the assay was immunoSEQ multiplex PCR. Among around 50,000 clones listed, about nine tenths were seen once. Germline V gene data show CDR1 as KGHSY and CDR2 as FQNENV. The CDR3 has 18 residues. The V end was cut by 3 bases, the J end by 3 bases, with 20 bases between. The chain couples TRBV16 to TRBJ2-2; maybe TRBD1 (6 bases). The source of this sequence is an adult with an advanced solid tumor such as melanoma, head and neck, liver or kidney cancer. Sequenced material: CD4+ or CD8+ T cells sorted from blood, taken in a trial of the OX40 agonist ivuxolimab. The CDR3 nucleotides are TGTGCCAGCAGCCAGTCGACAGGTTTCGGTGGGGACACCGGGGAGCTGTTTTTT. It yields the protein CASSQSTGFGGDTGELFF. The whole variable domain, remainder taken from reference TRBV16 and TRBJ2-2, is GEEVAQTPKHLVRGEGQKAKLYCAPIKGHSYVFWYQQVLKNEFKFLISFQNENVFDETGMPKERFSAKCLPNSPCSLEIQATKLEDSAVYFCASSQSTGFGGDTGELFFGEGSRLTVL.